This T cell receptor beta chain was profiled in a study of CXCR3-negative and CXCR3-positive naive CD8 T cells. Study in general: Sequencing gave 120 million to 150 million TRB reads overall, about 1.5 +/- 0.3 million per library.

Naivety in CD8+ T cells corresponded to a CD45RO-CCR7+CD27+CD95- phenotype. About this clonotype itself: The antigen is undetermined.

CDR1 is SQVTM and CDR2 is ANQGSEA in the germline V gene. The CDR3 sequence is 16 residues long. Study-level results: TRBV-TRBJ usage was similar across naive CXCR3 subsets but distinct in memory cells. CXCR3-negative naive cells had less hydrophobic TRB CDR3s than did CXCR3-positive naive cells.

Through 5' RACE with UMI labels, the TRB cDNA libraries were prepared. One entry per CDR3 protein, without DNA, is what TCRdb gives after re-calling the 5' RACE reads. This sample's table reports under 85,000 distinct CDR3 sequences. The sequenced material came from naive CXCR3+ CD8+ T cells from blood. Subset denoted: CD45RO-CCR7+CD27+CD95- naive CD8+ T cells expressing CXCR3 (TNR3+). This TCR was sampled from a human donor in good health. Some clones in this sample may be carry-over from other donors' samples. The chain links TRBV29-1 to TRBJ2-7; absent DNA, TCRdb's TRBD1 call cannot be checked. This CDR3 is CSVELFRRGQPYEQYF.